Presented here are 19 T cell receptor beta chains from one specimen sequenced in a study of T cell responses to AZD1222 COVID-19 vaccine. Assay: immunoSEQ multiplex PCR; the TCRdb copy retains only in-frame clones and omits some. The sample contains roughly 120,000 clones, approximately 85% of which appear only once. Sequenced material: peripheral blood, taken 28 days after the second AZD1222 dose. The receptors derive from an adult who received the AZD1222 COVID-19 vaccine.

The chain has TRBV14 and TRBJ1-1, with 7 bases matching TRBD1. The CDR3 contains 15 residues. The V segment lost 1 base and the J segment 8 bases; nucleotides outside the gene matches: 10. Germline-derived CDR1 and CDR2 are SGHDN and FVKESK. The CDR3 DNA reads as TGTGCCAGCAGCCAAGGACAGGGCCTCGCCGGCGAAGCTTTCTTT. It translates to CASSQGQGLAGEAFF.

The chain has TRBV28 and TRBJ1-5; D gene ambiguous. V was clipped by 2 bases and J by 11 bases, with 19 bases between them. The V gene's germline CDR1 is MDHEN and CDR2 SYDVKM. The CDR3 spans 15 residues. The CDR3 protein is CASSLNPPGNQAQHF. CDR3 bases: TGTGCCAGCAGTTTAAACCCCCCTGGGAATCAAGCCCAGCATTTT.

The rearrangement links TRBV5-8 to TRBJ1-2; 12 positions agree with TRBD1. V shed 4 bases, J shed 5 bases, and the junction held 3 bases outside the gene matches. The CDR3 has 14 residues. Germline lookup yields CDR1 SGHTS and CDR2 YDEGEE. CDR3 in DNA: TGTGCCAGCAGCCGGGGACAGGGGGCTTATGGCTACACCTTC. Protein sequence: CASSRGQGAYGYTF. Using reference TRBV5-8 and TRBJ1-2 for the parts outside the CDR3, the full variable domain is EAGVTQSPTHLIKTRGQQATLRCSPISGHTSVYWYQQALGLGLQFLLWYDEGEERNRGNFPPRFSGRQFPNYSSELNVNALELEDSALYLCASSRGQGAYGYTFGSGTRLTVV.

The CDR3 loop is CASSVTPLGTQYF. The CDR3 DNA follows: TGTGCCAGCAGTGTGACTCCCTTGGGGACCCAGTACTTC. The J gene is TRBJ2-5, the V gene TRBV28; no reliable D call. The CDR3 is made up of 13 amino acids. With 5 bases removed from V and 7 bases from J, the gap between germline ends came to 14 bases. Germline CDR1 and CDR2: MDHEN and SYDVKM.

The chain is built from TRBV5-6 and TRBJ2-3; 7 positions agree with TRBD1. V shed 4 bases and J 1 base; nucleotides not matched to a gene: 9. Germline CDR1 reads SGHDT; CDR2 reads YYEEEE. This CDR3 region has 16 residues. CDR3 region: CASSTLQGMGTDTQYF. In DNA form, the CDR3 reads TGTGCCAGCAGCACCTTACAGGGGATGGGCACAGATACGCAGTATTTT.

The chain recombines TRBV3-1 (or the pseudogene TRBV3-2) with TRBJ1-5; the D is unclear. Germline CDR1 reads LGHDT; CDR2 reads YNNKEL (reference sequence). Trimming shortened V by 1 base and J by 2 bases, and 9 bases separated the two germline ends. The CDR3 covers 15 residues. The CDR3 reads CASSQGSGGNQPQHF. For the CDR3, the DNA is TGTGCCAGCAGCCAAGGCTCCGGCGGCAATCAGCCCCAGCATTTT.

In DNA, the CDR3 is TGTGCCAGCAGTTACTTAACAGGGGGTGGAAACACCATATATTTT. This codes for CASSYLTGGGNTIYF. This sequence joins TRBV6-5 and TRBJ1-3, with TRBD1 matching over 8 bases. From germline, CDR1 is MNHEY and CDR2 SVGAGI. The CDR3 length is 15 residues. J lost 3 bases, V lost 1 base, and 2 bases had no gene match.

The genes are TRBV7-2 and TRBJ1-1; D unclear. Germline V gene lookup returns CDR1 SGHTA and CDR2 FQGNSA. CDR3 length equals 14 residues. Trimming took 3 bases from V and 0 from J, leaving 8 bases between them. The CDR3 sequence is CASSLAGLNTEAFF. CDR3 in DNA: TGTGCCAGCAGCTTGGCAGGATTGAACACTGAAGCTTTCTTT.

The rearrangement uses TRBV19 and TRBJ2-2, with no clear D. Looked up from germline, CDR1 is LNHDA and CDR2 is SQIVND (reference sequence). The V and J ends lost 6 bases and 5 bases respectively, with 4 bases between them. There are 11 residues in the CDR3. CDR3 nucleotides: TGTGCCAGTAGGGGGACCGGGGAGCTGTTTTTT. This encodes CASRGTGELFF.

The chain carries TRBV19 and TRBJ1-1; possibly TRBD1 for D (5 bases). This CDR3 is 14 amino acids long. V lost 9 bases, J lost 1 base, and 15 bases lay in between. The germline gives CDR1 LNHDA, CDR2 SQIVND (reference sequence). The CDR3 nucleotides read TGTGCCAGCGTTCATGACAGACAGAACACTGAAGCTTTCTTT. As protein: CASVHDRQNTEAFF.

The genes are TRBV12-3 or TRBV12-4 and TRBJ1-2; D uncertain. The ends were cut back, 7 bases at V and 1 base at J, with 10 bases in the middle. The CDR3 extends over 13 amino acids. The CDR3 sequence is CASNLRFNYGYTF. As DNA, the CDR3 is TGTGCCAGCAACCTCAGGTTTAACTATGGCTACACCTTC.

J is TRBJ1-5 and V is TRBV28; 7 bases agree with TRBD1. Trimming took 3 bases from V and 7 from J; bases not matched to a gene: 6. The CDR3 totals 14 residues. Germline V gene sequence: CDR1 MDHEN, CDR2 SYDVKM. The CDR3: CASSFATGDQPQHF. CDR3 nucleotides: TGTGCCAGCAGTTTCGCAACAGGGGACCAGCCCCAGCATTTT.

The chain is built from TRBV7-2 and TRBJ2-7; TRBD2 might be the D (5 bases). The V gene's germline CDR1 is SGHTA and CDR2 FQGNSA. The V and J ends lost 1 base and 5 bases respectively, with 6 bases between them. The CDR3 is 12 residues long. CDR3 coding DNA: TGTGCCAGCAGCTTAGACGGGGACGAGCAGTACTTC. Amino acids: CASSLDGDEQYF.

V and J are TRBV18 and TRBJ1-1, with D uncertain. The CDR3 loop spans 15 amino acids. CDR1 KGHSH and CDR2 LQKENI come from the germline V gene. V gave up 1 base and J gave up 0 bases, with 9 bases separating them. CDR3 residues: CASSPQSGMNTEAFF. For the CDR3, the DNA is TGTGCCAGCTCACCACAGAGCGGCATGAACACTGAAGCTTTCTTT. Together with reference TRBV18 and TRBJ1-1, the CDR3 gives the full variable domain: NAGVMQNPRHLVRRRGQEARLRCSPMKGHSHVYWYRQLPEEGLKFMVYLQKENIIDESGMPKERFSAEFPKEGPSILRIQQVVRGDSAAYFCASSPQSGMNTEAFFGQGTRLTVV.

The V gene is TRBV5-6, the J gene TRBJ2-3, with 7 bases matching TRBD1. This CDR3 comprises 17 residues. Germline loops: CDR1 SGHDT, CDR2 YYEEEE. J gave up 2 bases and V 0 bases, and 9 bases lay outside the gene matches. The CDR3 nucleotides are TGTGCCAGCAGCTTGGAAAGTCGGGACAGCCTCACAGATACGCAGTATTTT. Its protein product is CASSLESRDSLTDTQYF.

V is TRBV24-1 and J is TRBJ2-3; a weak D match, TRBD1 (6 bases). The CDR3 sequence is 13 residues long. Germline V CDR1 and CDR2: KGHDR, SFDVKD. Trimming cost V 8 bases and J 2 bases, with 10 bases left between them. DNA of the CDR3: TGTGCCACCACCCGGGACACCACAGATACGCAGTATTTT. Translating it yields CATTRDTTDTQYF.

V is TRBV7-2 and J is TRBJ2-1; 12 nucleotides align to TRBD2. The CDR3 runs 18 residues. With V trimmed by 2 bases and J by 8 bases, 13 bases remained unmatched. Germline lookup yields CDR1 SGHTA and CDR2 FQGNSA. The CDR3 DNA reads TGTGCCAGCAGCTTAAGGCGTGGTCTAGCGGGGGGGCGGGATGAGCAGTTCTTC. It encodes CASSLRRGLAGGRDEQFF.

The chain is built from TRBV11-2 and TRBJ1-1, with 7 nucleotides matching TRBD1. The CDR3 spans 15 residues. V lost 3 bases and J lost 6; bases outside the gene matches: 10. CDR1 is SGHAT, CDR2 FQNNGV, per germline. CDR3 bases: TGTGCCAGCAGCTTCGACTGGAGACAGGGCGCTGAAGCTTTCTTT. Protein product: CASSFDWRQGAEAFF.

The genes are TRBV5-1 and TRBJ2-1; 7 bases fit TRBD2. Losses at the gene ends were 4 bases for V and 1 base for J; bases not matched to a gene: 2. This CDR3 has 14 amino acids. Germline V gene lookup returns CDR1 SGHRS and CDR2 YFSETQ. The CDR3 nucleotides are TGCGCCAGCAGCCCGGGGGGATCCTACAATGAGCAGTTCTTC. It codes for CASSPGGSYNEQFF.